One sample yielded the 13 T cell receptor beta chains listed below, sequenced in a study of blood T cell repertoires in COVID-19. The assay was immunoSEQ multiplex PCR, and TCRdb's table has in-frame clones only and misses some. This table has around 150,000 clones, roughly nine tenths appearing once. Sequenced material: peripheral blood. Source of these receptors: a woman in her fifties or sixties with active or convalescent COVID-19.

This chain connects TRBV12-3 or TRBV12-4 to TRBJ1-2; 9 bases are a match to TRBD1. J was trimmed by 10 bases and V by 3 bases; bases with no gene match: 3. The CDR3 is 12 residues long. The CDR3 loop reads CASSFLQGAYTF. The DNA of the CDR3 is TGTGCCAGCAGTTTCCTACAGGGGGCCTACACCTTC.

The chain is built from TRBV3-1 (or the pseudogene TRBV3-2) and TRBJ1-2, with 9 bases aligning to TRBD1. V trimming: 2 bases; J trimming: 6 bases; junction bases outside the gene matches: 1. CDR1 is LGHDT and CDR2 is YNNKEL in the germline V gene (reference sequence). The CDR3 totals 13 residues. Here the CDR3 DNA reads TGTGCCAGCAGCCAACGGGACAGGGATGGCTACACCTTC. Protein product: CASSQRDRDGYTF.

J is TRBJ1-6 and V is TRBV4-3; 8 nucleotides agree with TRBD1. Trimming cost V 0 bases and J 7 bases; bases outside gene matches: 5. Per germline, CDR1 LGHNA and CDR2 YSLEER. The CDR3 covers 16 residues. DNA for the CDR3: TGCGCCAGCAGCCAAGACCATCGACAGGGGAATTCACCCCTCCACTTT. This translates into CASSQDHRQGNSPLHF.

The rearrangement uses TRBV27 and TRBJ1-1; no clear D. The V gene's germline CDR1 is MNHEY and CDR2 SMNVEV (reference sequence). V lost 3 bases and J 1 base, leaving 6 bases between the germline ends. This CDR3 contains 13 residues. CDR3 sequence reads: CASSFEGNTEAFF. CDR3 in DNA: TGTGCCAGCAGTTTTGAGGGGAACACTGAAGCTTTCTTT.

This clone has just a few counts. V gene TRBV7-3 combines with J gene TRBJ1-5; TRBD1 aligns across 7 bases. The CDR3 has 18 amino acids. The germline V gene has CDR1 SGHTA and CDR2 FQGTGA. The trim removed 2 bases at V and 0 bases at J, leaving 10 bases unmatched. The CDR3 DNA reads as TGTGCCAGCAGCTTATTGTTTCGGGACAGAAATAGCAATCAGCCCCAGCATTTT. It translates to CASSLLFRDRNSNQPQHF.

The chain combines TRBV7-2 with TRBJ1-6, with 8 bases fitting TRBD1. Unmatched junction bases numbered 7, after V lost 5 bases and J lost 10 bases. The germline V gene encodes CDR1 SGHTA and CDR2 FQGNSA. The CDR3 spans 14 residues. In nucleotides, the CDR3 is TGTGCCAGCAGCGTTCAGGGGGCCGGGTCACCCCTCCACTTT. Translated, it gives CASSVQGAGSPLHF. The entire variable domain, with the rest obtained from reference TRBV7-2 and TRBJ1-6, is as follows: GAGVSQSPSNKVTEKGKDVELRCDPISGHTALYWYRQSLGQGLEFLIYFQGNSAPDKSGLPSDRFSAERTGGSVSTLTIQRTQQEDSAVYLCASSVQGAGSPLHFGNGTRLTVT.

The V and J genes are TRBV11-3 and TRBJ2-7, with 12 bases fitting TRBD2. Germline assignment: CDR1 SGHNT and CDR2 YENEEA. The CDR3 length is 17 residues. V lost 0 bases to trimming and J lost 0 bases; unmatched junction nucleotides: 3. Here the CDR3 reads CASSLERGLAGSYEQYF. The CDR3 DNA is TGTGCCAGCAGCTTAGAAAGGGGACTAGCGGGCTCCTACGAGCAGTACTTC.

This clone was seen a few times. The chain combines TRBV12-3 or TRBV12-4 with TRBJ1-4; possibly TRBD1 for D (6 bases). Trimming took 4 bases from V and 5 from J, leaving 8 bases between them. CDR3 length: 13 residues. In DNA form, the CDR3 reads TGTGCCAGCAGTTGGACAGACAATGAAAAACTGTTTTTT. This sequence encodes CASSWTDNEKLFF.

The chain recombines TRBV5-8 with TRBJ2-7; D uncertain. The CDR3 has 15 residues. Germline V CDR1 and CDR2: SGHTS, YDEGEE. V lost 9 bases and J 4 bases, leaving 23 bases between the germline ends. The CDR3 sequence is CATAREPGQSYEQYF. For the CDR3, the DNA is TGTGCCACCGCGCGAGAGCCGGGTCAATCGTACGAGCAGTACTTC.

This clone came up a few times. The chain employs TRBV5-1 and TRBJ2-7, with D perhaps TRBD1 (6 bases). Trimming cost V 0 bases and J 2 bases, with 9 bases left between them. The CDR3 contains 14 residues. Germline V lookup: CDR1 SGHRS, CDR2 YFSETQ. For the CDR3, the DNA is TGCGCCAGCAGCTTGGGGGGGCCCGCCTACGAGCAGTACTTC. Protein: CASSLGGPAYEQYF.

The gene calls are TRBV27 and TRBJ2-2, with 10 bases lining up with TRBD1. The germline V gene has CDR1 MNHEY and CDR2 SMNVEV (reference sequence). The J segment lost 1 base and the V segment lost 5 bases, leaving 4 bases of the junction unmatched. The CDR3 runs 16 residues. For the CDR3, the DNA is TGTGCCAGCAGTCCCGACAGGGGGCTGAACACCGGGGAGCTGTTTTTT. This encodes CASSPDRGLNTGELFF.

CDR3 DNA sequence: TGTGCCAGCAGCTTAGTCATAGCGGGGTCCACAGATACGCAGTATTTT. It encodes CASSLVIAGSTDTQYF. The gene calls are TRBV7-8 and TRBJ2-3; 8 nucleotides agree with TRBD2. Germline CDR1 and CDR2: SGHVS and FQNEAQ. The CDR3 is 16 residues long. The V segment lost 1 base and the J segment 2 bases; nucleotides outside the gene matches: 5.

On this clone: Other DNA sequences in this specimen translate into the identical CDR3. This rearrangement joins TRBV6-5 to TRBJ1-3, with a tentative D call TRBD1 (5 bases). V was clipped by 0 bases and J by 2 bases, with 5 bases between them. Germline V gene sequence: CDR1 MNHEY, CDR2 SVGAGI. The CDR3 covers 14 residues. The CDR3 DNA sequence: TGTGCCAGCAGTTACTCCAGGGCTGGAAACACCATATATTTT. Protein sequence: CASSYSRAGNTIYF.